One sample yielded the 3 T cell receptor beta chains listed below, sequenced in a study of blood T cell repertoires in COVID-19. TCRdb's table, derived via immunoSEQ multiplex PCR, lists solely in-frame clones and lacks some. Of about 380,000 clones listed, 81% are singletons. Material: peripheral blood. The origin of the receptors is a human donor with acute or convalescent COVID-19. The donor label of this sample is uncertain.

V is TRBV6-5 and J is TRBJ2-3, with TRBD2 matching over 12 bases. The CDR3 length is 15 residues. The V gene end was trimmed by 6 bases and the J gene end by 4 bases; junction bases not matched to a gene: 5. Germline V CDR1 and CDR2: MNHEY, SVGAGI. The CDR3 sequence is CASRTSGRSADTQYF. As DNA, the CDR3 is TGTGCCAGCAGGACTAGCGGGAGATCTGCAGATACGCAGTATTTT.

This rearrangement joins TRBV7-2 to TRBJ2-2; TRBD2 might be the D (6 bases). Germline values: CDR1 SGHTA, CDR2 FQGNSA. Trimming took 5 bases from V and 5 from J, leaving 18 bases between them. This CDR3 has 16 residues. The CDR3 nucleotides read TGTGCCAGCAGCCAAGGCGGGACGGCCGTTACCGGGGAGCTGTTTTTT. Translated: CASSQGGTAVTGELFF.

The chain joins TRBV19 to TRBJ2-6; D ambiguous. Germline V gives CDR1 LNHDA, CDR2 SQIVND (reference sequence). The CDR3 has 15 amino acids. Trimming took 4 bases from V and 4 from J, leaving 11 bases between them. The CDR3 here is CASSSQAAGANVLTF. The CDR3 DNA follows: TGTGCCAGTAGTAGTCAGGCCGCAGGGGCCAACGTCCTGACTTTC.